The text below deals with one T cell receptor (beta chain). This entry is derived from a study of T cell changes during pregnancy in multiple sclerosis. Trimming took 0 bases from V and 6 from J, leaving 13 bases between them. Germline loops: CDR1 SGDLS, CDR2 YYNGEE. This CDR3 has 15 residues. Assay used: immunoSEQ multiplex PCR; TCRdb lists only in-frame clones, some missing. The sample lists some 48,000 clones, approximately 92% seen once, with 8.3% in the top ten. V is TRBV9 and J is TRBJ2-1, with D possibly matching TRBD2 (5 bases). This material consisted of CD8+ T cells from peripheral blood mononuclear cells, taken in the second trimester of pregnancy. The clonotype was recovered from a female donor with multiple sclerosis, enrolled in a pregnancy study. The CDR3 is CASSVDELVGNEQFF. Here the CDR3 DNA reads TGTGCCAGCAGCGTAGACGAACTAGTCGGCAATGAGCAGTTCTTC.